The 10 T cell receptor beta chains below all came from one sample that was sequenced in a study of blood T cell dynamics during melanoma immunotherapy. Regarding time point: pre-treatment baseline. The assay was immunoSEQ multiplex PCR, and TCRdb's table has in-frame clones only and misses some. The table shows under 20,000 clones, with 65% to 90% occurring only once. This specimen consisted of blood, obtained from a patient treated with checkpoint blockade. The source of these receptors is a human donor with melanoma.

This chain uses TRBV19 with TRBJ2-1; weak D call: TRBD1 (5 bases). Trimming shortened V by 2 bases and J by 7 bases, and 12 bases separated the two germline ends. The CDR3 loop spans 14 amino acids. Germline CDR1 LNHDA, CDR2 SQIVND (reference sequence). CDR3 protein: CASSIRGSRNEQFF. The CDR3 nucleotides are TGTGCCAGTAGTATAAGGGGATCCAGGAATGAGCAGTTCTTC.

The chain carries TRBV4-2 and TRBJ2-2; TRBD2 matches 11 bases. The germline V gene encodes CDR1 LGHNA and CDR2 YNFKEQ. The CDR3 covers 18 residues. The V segment lost 1 base and the J segment 1 base; nucleotides outside the gene matches: 5. In nucleotides, the CDR3 is TGTGCCAGCAGCCAAGTTTCTCTAGCGGGAGGGAACACCGGGGAGCTGTTTTTT. Amino acids: CASSQVSLAGGNTGELFF.

This chain uses TRBV27 with TRBJ2-7; D uncertain. The CDR3 totals 14 residues. The V end was cut by 0 bases, the J end by 4 bases, with 10 bases between. Looked up from germline, CDR1 is MNHEY and CDR2 is SMNVEV (reference sequence). CDR3 sequence reads: CASSLSNGGYEQYF. The CDR3 DNA follows: TGTGCCAGCAGTTTATCGAATGGTGGGTACGAGCAGTACTTC.

The V and J genes are TRBV19 and TRBJ2-2; the D gene is possibly TRBD1 (6 bases). The CDR3 is 14 residues long. V shed 4 bases and J shed 3 bases, with 9 bases lying between them. Per germline, CDR1 LNHDA and CDR2 SQIVND (reference sequence). The CDR3 DNA is TGTGCCAGTAGTACAGGACAGTACACCGGGGAGCTGTTTTTT. Translating it yields CASSTGQYTGELFF. Together with reference TRBV19 and TRBJ2-2, the CDR3 gives the full variable domain: DGGITQSPKYLFRKEGQNVTLSCEQNLNHDAMYWYRQDPGQGLRLIYYSQIVNDFQKGDIAEGYSVSREKKESFPLTVTSAQKNPTAFYLCASSTGQYTGELFFGEGSRLTVL.

The chain carries TRBV20-1 and TRBJ1-2, with D perhaps matching TRBD1 (6 bases). The length of the CDR3 is 10 residues. In germline, CDR1 is DFQATT, CDR2 SNEGSKA (reference sequence). The DNA of the CDR3 is TGCAGCGCAGGGGAAGACGGCTACACCTTC. It encodes CSAGEDGYTF.

The V gene is TRBV6-4, the J gene TRBJ2-2, with no clear D. The CDR3 contains 13 residues. CDR1 is MRHNA, CDR2 SNTAGT, per germline. V was clipped by 0 bases and J by 3 bases, with 2 bases between them. The CDR3 bases are TGTGCCAGCAGTGACTCCTACACCGGGGAGCTGTTTTTT. Its translation: CASSDSYTGELFF.

Here the CDR3 DNA reads TGCGCCAGCAGCTTGGAAGCGGGATACTACGAGCAGTACTTC. It specifies CASSLEAGYYEQYF. The rearrangement links TRBV5-1 to TRBJ2-5; TRBD2 matches 7 bases. Near its end, the DNA agrees better with TRBJ2-7, so the J call may be wrong. Germline V lookup: CDR1 SGHRS, CDR2 YFSETQ. The CDR3 is made up of 14 amino acids.

CDR3 sequence reads: CASSDQGALAYEQYF. For the CDR3, the DNA is TGTGCCAGCAGCGACCAGGGGGCCCTAGCCTACGAGCAGTACTTC. The rearrangement joins TRBV11-3 to TRBJ2-7; 8 bases are a match to TRBD1. This CDR3 has 15 amino acids. The V segment lost 5 bases and the J segment 2 bases; nucleotides outside the gene matches: 8. Germline lookup yields CDR1 SGHNT and CDR2 YENEEA.

The V gene is TRBV2, the J gene TRBJ1-4, with 8 nucleotides matching TRBD1. The germline V gene encodes CDR1 SNHLY and CDR2 FYNNEI. The CDR3 is 14 amino acids. V lost 6 bases, J lost 7 bases, and 7 bases stayed unmatched. CDR3 in amino acids: CASRDRVGSEKLFF. The CDR3 region has the DNA TGTGCCAGCAGGGACAGGGTAGGAAGTGAAAAACTGTTTTTT.

This chain links TRBV27 with TRBJ2-2; no firm D call. Germline V gene data show CDR1 as MNHEY and CDR2 as SMNVEV (reference sequence). V gave up 6 bases and J gave up 4 bases, with 12 bases separating them. This CDR3 is 14 amino acids long. CDR3 loop: CASSLVRSTGELFF. CDR3 coding DNA: TGTGCCAGCAGCCTTGTGAGGTCCACCGGGGAGCTGTTTTTT.